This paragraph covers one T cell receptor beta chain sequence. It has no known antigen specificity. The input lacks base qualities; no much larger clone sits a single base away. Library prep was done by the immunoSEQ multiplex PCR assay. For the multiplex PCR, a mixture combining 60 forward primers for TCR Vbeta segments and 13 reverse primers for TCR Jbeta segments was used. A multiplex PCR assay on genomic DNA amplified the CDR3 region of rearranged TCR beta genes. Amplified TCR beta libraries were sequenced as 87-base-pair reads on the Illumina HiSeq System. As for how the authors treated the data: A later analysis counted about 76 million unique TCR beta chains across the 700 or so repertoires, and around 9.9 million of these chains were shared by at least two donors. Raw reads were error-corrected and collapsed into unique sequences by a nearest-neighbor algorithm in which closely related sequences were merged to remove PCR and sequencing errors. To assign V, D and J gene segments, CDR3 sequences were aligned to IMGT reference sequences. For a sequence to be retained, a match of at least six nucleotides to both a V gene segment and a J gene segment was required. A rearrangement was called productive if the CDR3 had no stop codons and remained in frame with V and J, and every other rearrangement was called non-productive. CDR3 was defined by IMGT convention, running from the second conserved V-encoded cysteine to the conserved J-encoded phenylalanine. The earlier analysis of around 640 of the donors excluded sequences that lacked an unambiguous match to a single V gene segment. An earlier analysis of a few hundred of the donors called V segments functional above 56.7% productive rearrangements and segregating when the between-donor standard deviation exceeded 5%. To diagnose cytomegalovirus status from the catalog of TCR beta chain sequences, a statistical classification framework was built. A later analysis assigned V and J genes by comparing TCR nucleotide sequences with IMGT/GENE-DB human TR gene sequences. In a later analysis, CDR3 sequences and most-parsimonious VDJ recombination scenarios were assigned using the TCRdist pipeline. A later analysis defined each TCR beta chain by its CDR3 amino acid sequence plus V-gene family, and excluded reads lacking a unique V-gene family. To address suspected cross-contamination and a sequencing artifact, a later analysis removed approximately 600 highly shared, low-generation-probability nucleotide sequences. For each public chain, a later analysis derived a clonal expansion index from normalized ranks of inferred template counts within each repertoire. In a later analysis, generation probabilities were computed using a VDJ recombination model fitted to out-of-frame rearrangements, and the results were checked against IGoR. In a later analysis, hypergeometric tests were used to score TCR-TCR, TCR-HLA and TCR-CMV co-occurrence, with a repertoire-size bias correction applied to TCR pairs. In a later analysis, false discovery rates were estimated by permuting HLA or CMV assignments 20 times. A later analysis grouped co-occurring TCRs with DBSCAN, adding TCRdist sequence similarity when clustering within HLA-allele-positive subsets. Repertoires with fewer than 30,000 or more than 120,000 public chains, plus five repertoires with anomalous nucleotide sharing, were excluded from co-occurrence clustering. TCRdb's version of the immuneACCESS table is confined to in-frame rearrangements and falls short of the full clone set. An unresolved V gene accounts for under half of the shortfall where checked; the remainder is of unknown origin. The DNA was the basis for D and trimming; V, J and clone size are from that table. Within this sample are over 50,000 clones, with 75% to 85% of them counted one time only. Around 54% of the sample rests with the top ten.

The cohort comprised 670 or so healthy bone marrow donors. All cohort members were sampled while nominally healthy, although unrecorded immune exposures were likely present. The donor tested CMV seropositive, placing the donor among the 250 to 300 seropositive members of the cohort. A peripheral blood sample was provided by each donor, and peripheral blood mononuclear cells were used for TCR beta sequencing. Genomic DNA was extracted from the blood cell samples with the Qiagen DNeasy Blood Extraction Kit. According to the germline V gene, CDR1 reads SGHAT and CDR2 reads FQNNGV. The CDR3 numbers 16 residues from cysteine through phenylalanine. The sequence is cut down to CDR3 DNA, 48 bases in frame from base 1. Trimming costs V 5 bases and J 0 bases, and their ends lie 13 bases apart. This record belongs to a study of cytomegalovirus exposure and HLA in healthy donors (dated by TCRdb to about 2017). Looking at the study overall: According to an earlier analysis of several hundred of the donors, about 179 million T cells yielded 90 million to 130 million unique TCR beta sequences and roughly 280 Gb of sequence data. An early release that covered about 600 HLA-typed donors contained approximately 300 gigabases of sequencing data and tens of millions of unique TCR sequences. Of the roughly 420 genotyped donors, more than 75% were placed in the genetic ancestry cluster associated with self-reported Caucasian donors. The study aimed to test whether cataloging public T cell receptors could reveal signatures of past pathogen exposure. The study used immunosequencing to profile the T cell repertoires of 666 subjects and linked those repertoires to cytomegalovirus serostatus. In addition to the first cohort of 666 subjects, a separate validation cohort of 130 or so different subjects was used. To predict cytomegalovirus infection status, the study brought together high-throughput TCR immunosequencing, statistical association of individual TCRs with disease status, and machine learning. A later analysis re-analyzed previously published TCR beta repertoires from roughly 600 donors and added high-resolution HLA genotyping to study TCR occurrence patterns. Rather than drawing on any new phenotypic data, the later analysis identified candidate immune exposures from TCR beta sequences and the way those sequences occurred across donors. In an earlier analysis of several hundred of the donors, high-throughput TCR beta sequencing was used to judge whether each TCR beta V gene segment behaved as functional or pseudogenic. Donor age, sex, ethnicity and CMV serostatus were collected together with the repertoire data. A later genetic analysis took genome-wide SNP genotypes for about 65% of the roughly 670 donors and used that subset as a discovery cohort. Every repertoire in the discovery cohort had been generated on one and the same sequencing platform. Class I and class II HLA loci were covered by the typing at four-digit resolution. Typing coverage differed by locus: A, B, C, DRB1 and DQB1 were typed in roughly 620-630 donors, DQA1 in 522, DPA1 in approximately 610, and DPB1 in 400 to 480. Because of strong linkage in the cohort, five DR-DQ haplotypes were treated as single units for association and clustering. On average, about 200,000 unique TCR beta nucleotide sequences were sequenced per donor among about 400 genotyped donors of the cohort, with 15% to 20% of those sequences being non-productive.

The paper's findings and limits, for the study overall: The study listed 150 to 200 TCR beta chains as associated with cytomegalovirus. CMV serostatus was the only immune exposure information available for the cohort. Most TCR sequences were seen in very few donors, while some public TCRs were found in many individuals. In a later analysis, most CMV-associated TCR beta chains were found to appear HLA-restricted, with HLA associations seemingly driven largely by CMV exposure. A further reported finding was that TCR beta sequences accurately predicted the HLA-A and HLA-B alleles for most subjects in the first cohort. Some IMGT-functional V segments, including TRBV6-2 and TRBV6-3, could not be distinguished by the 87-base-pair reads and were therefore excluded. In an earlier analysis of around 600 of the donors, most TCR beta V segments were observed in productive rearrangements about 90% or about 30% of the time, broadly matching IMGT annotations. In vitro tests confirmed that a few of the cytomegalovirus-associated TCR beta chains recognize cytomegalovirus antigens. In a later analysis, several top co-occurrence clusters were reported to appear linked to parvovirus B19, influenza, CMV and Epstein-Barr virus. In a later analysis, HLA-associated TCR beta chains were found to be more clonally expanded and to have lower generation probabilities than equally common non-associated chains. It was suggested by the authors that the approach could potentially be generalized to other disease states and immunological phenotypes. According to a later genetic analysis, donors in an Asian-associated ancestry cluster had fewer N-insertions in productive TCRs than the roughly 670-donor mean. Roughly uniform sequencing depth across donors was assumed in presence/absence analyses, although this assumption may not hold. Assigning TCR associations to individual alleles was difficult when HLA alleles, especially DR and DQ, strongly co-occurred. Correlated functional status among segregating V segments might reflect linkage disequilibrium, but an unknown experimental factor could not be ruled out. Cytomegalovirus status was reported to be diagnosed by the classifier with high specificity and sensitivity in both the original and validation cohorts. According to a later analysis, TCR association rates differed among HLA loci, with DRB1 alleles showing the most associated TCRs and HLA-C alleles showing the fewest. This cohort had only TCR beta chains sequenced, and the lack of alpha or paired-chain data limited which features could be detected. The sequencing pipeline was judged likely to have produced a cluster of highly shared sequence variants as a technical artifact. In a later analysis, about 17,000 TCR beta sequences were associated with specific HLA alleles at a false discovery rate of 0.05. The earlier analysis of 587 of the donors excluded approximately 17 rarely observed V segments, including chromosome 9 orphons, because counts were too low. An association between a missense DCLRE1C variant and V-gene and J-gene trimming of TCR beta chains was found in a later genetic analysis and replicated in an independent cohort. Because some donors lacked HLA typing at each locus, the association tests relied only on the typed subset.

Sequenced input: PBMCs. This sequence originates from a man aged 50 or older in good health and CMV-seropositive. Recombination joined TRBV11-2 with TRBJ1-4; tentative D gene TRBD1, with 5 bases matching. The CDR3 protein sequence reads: CASSAWTQTTNEKLFF. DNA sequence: TGTGCCAGCAGCGCCTGGACACAGACAACTAATGAAAAACTGTTTTTT.